This TCR beta chain was sequenced in a study of blood T cell repertoires in COVID-19. Study context: There were acute and convalescent COVID-19 samples, and they came from the United States, Italy and Spain. Nucleic acid was either cDNA or gDNA, and it came from T cells, B-cell-depleted T cells, or PBMCs.

In the authors' methods: Cell counts per sample came from amplifying reference gene primers. Only in-frame clones appear in the TCRdb table, and some are missing; sequencing was by immunoSEQ multiplex PCR. V and J calls and clone size are copied from that table; D and trimming were computed from the DNA. Of 150,000 or so clones listed, 65% to 85% were seen once; the top ten hold less than 4%. The germline V gene encodes CDR1 SNHLY and CDR2 FYNNEI. V lost 2 bases to trimming and J lost 3 bases, with 11 bases between them. This CDR3 is 14 amino acids long. The chain is built from TRBV2 and TRBJ2-7, with D perhaps matching TRBD2 (5 bases). Sequences were obtained from peripheral blood. This receptor was obtained from a woman aged 60 to 75 with acute or convalescent COVID-19. DNA for the CDR3: TGTGCCAGCAGTGAAACTGGTGGGAGCTACGAGCAGTACTTC. Amino acids: CASSETGGSYEQYF. Full variable domain (rest looked up from reference TRBV2 and TRBJ2-7): EPEVTQTPSHQVTQMGQEVILRCVPISNHLYFYWYRQILGQKVEFLVSFYNNEISEKSEIFDDQFSVERPDGSNFTLKIRSTKLEDSAMYFCASSETGGSYEQYFGPGTRLTVT.